This is a list of T cell receptor beta chains from one sample in a study of blood T cell repertoires in COVID-19. Clones were sequenced by immunoSEQ multiplex PCR, and TCRdb holds only the in-frame ones, with some missing. The sample includes some 170,000 clones, over 75% seen only once; the top ten take about 28%. Sequences were obtained from peripheral blood. These receptors all stem from a woman in her sixties or seventies with acute or convalescent COVID-19. Each CDR3 is given with its conserved first and last residue. D genes are given only for firm matches. Only some rows state a clone size, as once, few, many or a class for expanded clones.

d_call,cdr3_length,v_call,j_call,clone_size,cdr3_aa,cdr3_nt
-,16,TRBV30,TRBJ2-2,-,CAWSYPIIGGPGELFF,TGTGCCTGGAGTTACCCGATCATTGGCGGGCCCGGGGAGCTGTTTTTT
-,14,TRBV2,TRBJ1-2,many,CASRGYRSNYGYTF,TGTGCCAGCAGGGGATACAGGAGTAACTATGGCTACACCTTC
-,14,TRBV6-6,TRBJ2-2,once,CATSYRDFTGELFF,TGTGCCACCAGTTACCGGGACTTCACCGGGGAGCTGTTTTTT
TRBD2,16,TRBV7-8,TRBJ2-1,-,CASSYLAGLVGNEQFF,TGTGCCAGCAGCTACCTAGCGGGATTAGTCGGGAATGAGCAGTTCTTC
-,14,TRBV2,TRBJ1-2,-,CASERWTERDGYTF,TGTGCCAGCGAGAGATGGACGGAGAGGGATGGCTACACCTTC
TRBD2,14,TRBV6-6,TRBJ2-2,-,CASSYSAGTGELFF,TGTGCCAGCAGTTATTCAGCGGGAACGGGGGAGCTGTTTTTT
-,15,TRBV24-1,TRBJ2-7,-,CATSDGGSTTYEQYF,TGTGCCACCAGTGATGGCGGGTCTACTACCTACGAGCAGTACTTC
TRBD2,18,TRBV5-1,TRBJ2-1,-,CASSLFVPAGGLYGEQFF,TGCGCCAGCAGCTTGTTTGTTCCAGCGGGAGGGTTGTACGGTGAGCAGTTCTTC
-,14,TRBV30,TRBJ1-6,-,CAWIATGNYSPLHF,TGTGCCTGGATCGCAACAGGGAACTATTCACCCCTCCACTTT
-,15,TRBV9,TRBJ2-6,-,CASSRGGFGANVLTF,TGTGCCAGCAGCCGTGGAGGCTTTGGGGCCAACGTCCTGACTTTC
-,15,TRBV7-6,TRBJ1-2,-,CASSPDPGPRGGYTF,TGTGCCAGCAGCCCCGACCCGGGCCCTCGGGGTGGCTACACCTTC
TRBD2,16,TRBV7-8,TRBJ2-7,-,CASSSQLAGTSYEQYF,TGTGCCAGCAGCTCCCAACTAGCGGGGACCTCCTACGAGCAGTACTTC
-,13,TRBV2,TRBJ2-5,-,CASSGGRQETQYF,TGTGCCAGCAGTGGTGGCAGGCAAGAGACCCAGTACTTC